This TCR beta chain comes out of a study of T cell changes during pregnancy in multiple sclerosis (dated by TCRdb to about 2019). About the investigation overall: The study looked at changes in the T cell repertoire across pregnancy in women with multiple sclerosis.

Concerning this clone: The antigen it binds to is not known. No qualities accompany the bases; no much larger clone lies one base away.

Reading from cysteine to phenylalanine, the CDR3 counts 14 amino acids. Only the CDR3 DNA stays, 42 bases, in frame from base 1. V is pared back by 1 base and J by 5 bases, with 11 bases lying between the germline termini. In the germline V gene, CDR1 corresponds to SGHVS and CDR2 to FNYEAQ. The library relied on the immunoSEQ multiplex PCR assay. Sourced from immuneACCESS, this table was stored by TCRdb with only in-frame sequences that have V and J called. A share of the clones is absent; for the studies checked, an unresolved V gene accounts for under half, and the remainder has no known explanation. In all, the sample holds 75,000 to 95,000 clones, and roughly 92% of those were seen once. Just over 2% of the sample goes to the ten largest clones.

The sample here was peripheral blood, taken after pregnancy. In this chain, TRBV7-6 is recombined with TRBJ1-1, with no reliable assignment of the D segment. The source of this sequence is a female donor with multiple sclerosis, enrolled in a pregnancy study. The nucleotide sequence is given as TGTGCCAGCAGCTTAGAACACACGGGTACTGAAGCTTTCTTT. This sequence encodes CASSLEHTGTEAFF.